Below, 19 T cell receptor beta chains from the same sample are listed, as sequenced in a study of OX40 agonist ivuxolimab in advanced cancers. Sequencing was performed with immunoSEQ multiplex PCR; in TCRdb, only in-frame clones are kept and a portion is missing. The data contain 55,000 to 65,000 clones, around 85% of them singletons. The material was CD4+ or CD8+ T cells sorted from blood, obtained in a trial of the OX40 agonist ivuxolimab. The receptors shown here come from an adult with an advanced solid tumor such as melanoma, head and neck, liver or kidney cancer.

V usage is TRBV11-2 and J usage is TRBJ1-5; D is unresolved. Trimming cost V 0 bases and J 4 bases, with 4 bases left between them. The CDR3 totals 13 residues. Germline CDR1 and CDR2: SGHAT and FQNNGV. Written as DNA, the CDR3 is TGTGCCAGCAGCTTAGACCTGAATCAGCCCCAGCATTTT. Translating it yields CASSLDLNQPQHF.

The chain carries TRBV7-9 and TRBJ1-2; D unclear. CDR3 length: 15 residues. Germline V gives CDR1 SEHNR, CDR2 FQNEAQ (reference sequence). The V and J ends lost 0 bases and 4 bases respectively, with 12 bases between them. The CDR3 DNA sequence: TGTGCCAGCAGCTTAGCCGGGCAGCCAGTCTATGGCTACACCTTC. Residues: CASSLAGQPVYGYTF.

V usage is TRBV6-1 and J usage is TRBJ1-4; D is unclear. Matching the DNA end better, TRBJ2-2 makes the J call doubtful. Germline V gene lookup returns CDR1 MNHNS and CDR2 SASEGT. There are 14 residues in the CDR3. CDR3 sequence: CASSEKQMSGELFF. The CDR3 coding sequence is TGTGCCAGCAGTGAAAAGCAGATGTCAGGGGAGCTGTTTTTT.

V is TRBV7-9 and J is TRBJ2-7; 13 bases align to TRBD2. CDR3 size: 15 residues. V gave up 5 bases and J gave up 5 bases; unmatched junction bases: 6. CDR1 is SEHNR, CDR2 FQNEAQ, per germline (reference sequence). The CDR3 DNA is TGTGCCAGCAGCAAAATCGGACTAGCGGGAGACGAGCAGTACTTC. This sequence encodes CASSKIGLAGDEQYF.

The chain links TRBV4-1 to TRBJ2-7; either TRBD1 or TRBD2 may fit D (6 bases each). Germline values: CDR1 MGHRA, CDR2 YSYEKL. This CDR3 is 14 amino acids long. Deletions cut 7 bases from V and 5 bases from J, with 18 bases between. The CDR3 DNA reads TGCGCCAGCATGGGTGAGGGGGGAAGGAACGAGCAGTACTTC. Protein: CASMGEGGRNEQYF.

The chain joins TRBV6-5 to TRBJ1-5; D may be TRBD1 (6 bases). Germline V gene data show CDR1 as MNHEY and CDR2 as SVGAGI. The CDR3 spans 13 residues. Trimming left V 6 bases short and J 1 base short, with 7 bases between. CDR3 bases: TGTGCCAGCAGACAGGGAAGCAATCAGCCCCAGCATTTT. Protein: CASRQGSNQPQHF.

The chain recombines TRBV2 with TRBJ2-7; D remains unclear. CDR3 length: 12 amino acids. V lost 4 bases to trimming and J lost 7 bases, with 11 bases between them. The V gene's germline CDR1 is SNHLY and CDR2 FYNNEI. The CDR3 here is CASSVSPREQYF. CDR3 DNA: TGTGCCAGCAGTGTAAGTCCTCGGGAGCAGTACTTC.

This chain joins TRBV5-1 and TRBJ2-7; no definite D call. The germline CDR1 and CDR2 sequences are SGHRS and YFSETQ. The CDR3 has 15 residues. Trimming took off 4 bases at V and 1 base at J, with 15 bases between the two ends. CDR3 nucleotides: TGCGCCAGCAGCCCACGCCCCGGACGTTCCTACGAGCAGTACTTC. Encoded protein: CASSPRPGRSYEQYF.

This clone was found once. This sequence joins TRBV4-1 and TRBJ1-5; D is possibly TRBD1 (5 bases). V was clipped by 5 bases and J by 9 bases, with 17 bases between them. The CDR3 length is 14 residues. Germline loops: CDR1 MGHRA, CDR2 YSYEKL. The chain's CDR3 is CASSSGTEIPPQHF. In DNA, the CDR3 is TGCGCCAGCAGCTCCGGGACGGAGATACCGCCCCAGCATTTT.

This rearrangement joins TRBV7-2 to TRBJ1-2, with unresolved D. This CDR3 comprises 12 residues. The V and J ends lost 5 bases and 8 bases respectively, with 12 bases between them. CDR1 and CDR2 (germline): SGHTA, FQGNSA. This CDR3 is CASSASRIGYTF. CDR3 bases: TGTGCCAGCAGCGCCTCGCGGATCGGCTACACCTTC.

The rearrangement links TRBV7-3 to TRBJ2-1; 12 positions agree with TRBD1. V was clipped by 3 bases and J by 8 bases; unmatched bases: 5. The CDR3 is made up of 15 amino acids. CDR1 is SGHTA, CDR2 FQGTGA, per germline. CDR3 bases: TGTGCCAGCAGCTTGGGACAGGGGGCGCGGGATGAGCAGTTCTTC. Translation gives CASSLGQGARDEQFF.

The chain recombines TRBV9 with TRBJ2-3, with 12 bases fitting TRBD2. The germline CDR1 and CDR2 sequences are SGDLS and YYNGEE. The CDR3 has 16 amino acids. V lost 4 bases to trimming and J lost 5 bases; unmatched junction nucleotides: 8. CDR3 in DNA: TGTGCCAGCAGCATACGACTAGCGGGAGTGGGAGATACGCAGTATTTT. Translation: CASSIRLAGVGDTQYF.

This clone was seen just once. The chain couples TRBV9 to TRBJ2-3, with TRBD2 matching over 8 bases. Losses at the gene ends were 3 bases for V and 2 bases for J; bases not matched to a gene: 5. Germline V gene data show CDR1 as SGDLS and CDR2 as YYNGEE. The length of the CDR3 is 15 residues. CDR3 amino acids: CASSAGGALTDTQYF. CDR3 bases: TGTGCCAGCAGCGCCGGGGGGGCCCTCACAGATACGCAGTATTTT.

This clone was observed once. This chain connects TRBV11-2 to TRBJ1-1; D remains ambiguous. Deletions cut 5 bases from V and 0 bases from J, with 10 bases between. The germline gives CDR1 SGHAT, CDR2 FQNNGV. This CDR3 is 14 amino acids long. CDR3 bases: TGTGCCAGCAGCCTACAGAGACTGAACACTGAAGCTTTCTTT. Translation gives CASSLQRLNTEAFF.

The V and J genes are TRBV11-2 and TRBJ2-2; 8 positions agree with TRBD1. V trimming: 2 bases; J trimming: 5 bases; junction bases outside the gene matches: 4. The CDR3 length is 15 residues. The germline V gene has CDR1 SGHAT and CDR2 FQNNGV. This CDR3 reads CASSLFRGRTGELFF. CDR3 in DNA: TGTGCCAGCAGCTTATTCAGGGGGCGGACCGGGGAGCTGTTTTTT.

The V and J genes are TRBV28 and TRBJ2-1, with TRBD2 matching 11 bases. The CDR3 length is 17 residues. Germline CDR1 is MDHEN and CDR2 is SYDVKM. Unmatched junction bases numbered 9, after V lost 4 bases and J lost 4 bases. This CDR3 reads CASSSPGLAGGYNEQFF. Here the CDR3 DNA reads TGTGCCAGCAGTTCCCCCGGGCTAGCGGGGGGTTACAATGAGCAGTTCTTC.

The gene calls are TRBV9 and TRBJ2-7; tentatively, D is TRBD2 (5 bases). The CDR3 sequence is 14 residues long. Germline CDR1 reads SGDLS; CDR2 reads YYNGEE. The V end lost 0 bases, the J end lost 0 bases, and 7 bases lay between the germline ends. The CDR3 sequence is CASSVGERSYEQYF. In DNA, the CDR3 is TGTGCCAGCAGCGTAGGGGAGCGCTCCTACGAGCAGTACTTC.

The chain is built from TRBV5-1 and TRBJ1-2; D is unresolved. From germline, CDR1 is SGHRS and CDR2 YFSETQ. Trimming stripped 1 base from V and 2 bases from J, with 6 bases between. The CDR3 loop spans 13 amino acids. CDR3 nucleotide sequence: TGCGCCAGCAGCTTGCAACAGAACTATGGCTACACCTTC. Protein product: CASSLQQNYGYTF.

DNA for the CDR3: TGTGCCAGCAGCTCGCAAATGGGAGCCCACAATGAGCAGTTCTTC. Protein sequence: CASSSQMGAHNEQFF. The chain links TRBV7-9 to TRBJ2-1, with D perhaps matching TRBD2 (5 bases). Trimming took off 4 bases at V and 5 bases at J, with 15 bases between the two ends. There are 15 residues in the CDR3. CDR1 is SEHNR, CDR2 FQNEAQ, per germline (reference sequence).